The next 8 T cell receptor beta chains were all read from a single sample in a study of tumor-infiltrating lymphocytes in localized non-small cell lung cancer. The protocol was immunoSEQ multiplex PCR, while the TCRdb copy is restricted to in-frame clones and leaves out a portion. Found here are thousands of clones, roughly 60% of them singletons; the top ten hold roughly an eighth. The sequencing sample was made of uninvolved lung tissue not adjacent to the tumor. Every receptor here comes from a human donor with non-small cell lung cancer.

The rearrangement joins TRBV29-1 to TRBJ1-1; D possibly corresponds to TRBD1 (6 bases). The CDR3 consists of 15 residues. Between the trimmed V and J ends, which lost 1 base and 0 bases, there was a span of 12 bases. Germline CDR1 SQVTM, CDR2 ANQGSEA. The CDR3: CSVEGPRGMNTEAFF. The CDR3 DNA reads as TGCAGCGTTGAAGGCCCCAGGGGCATGAACACTGAAGCTTTCTTT.

The chain recombines TRBV7-9 with TRBJ2-2; a possible D gene is TRBD1 (7 bases). Trimming removed 3 bases at V and 5 bases at J, with 16 bases between. The germline CDR1 and CDR2 sequences are SEHNR and FQNEAQ (reference sequence). There are 16 residues in the CDR3. The DNA of the CDR3 is TGTGCCAGCAGCTTCTTCCAACAGGGGAGGACCGGGGAGCTGTTTTTT. Amino acid sequence: CASSFFQQGRTGELFF.

The chain recombines TRBV4-3 with TRBJ1-2; possibly TRBD1 for D (5 bases). The CDR3 is 17 amino acids. Germline V gene lookup returns CDR1 LGHNA and CDR2 YSLEER. V lost 4 bases and J lost 4, with 22 bases in between. The CDR3 loop is CASSPSRSDGALYGYTF. The CDR3 nucleotides are TGCGCCAGCAGCCCTAGTAGGAGCGATGGGGCTCTCTATGGCTACACCTTC.

The chain employs TRBV20-1 and TRBJ1-1; D remains unclear. Trimming cost V 6 bases and J 2 bases, with 7 bases left between them. This CDR3 region has 11 residues. Germline assignment: CDR1 DFQATT and CDR2 SNEGSKA (reference sequence). The CDR3 nucleotides read TGCAGTGCCAAGACAAACACTGAAGCTTTCTTT. It codes for CSAKTNTEAFF.

This clone was observed a few times. V usage is TRBV30 and J usage is TRBJ1-4; D possibly corresponds to TRBD1 (5 bases). Trimming left V 5 bases short and J 5 bases short, with 18 bases between. The CDR3 is 15 amino acids. CDR1 is GTSNPN, CDR2 SVGIG, per germline (reference sequence). CDR3 DNA sequence: TGTGCCTGGGCCGAAGAGGGGATGTGGAATGAAAAACTGTTTTTT. This translates into CAWAEEGMWNEKLFF.

This sequence joins TRBV4-3 and TRBJ2-2; no clear D. The CDR3 consists of 13 residues. The ends were cut back, 6 bases at V and 7 bases at J, with 12 bases in the middle. CDR1 and CDR2 (germline): LGHNA, YSLEER. The CDR3 spells CASSFSGGGELFF. The CDR3 DNA is TGCGCCAGCAGTTTCTCGGGCGGCGGGGAGCTGTTTTTT.

This chain connects TRBV7-6 to TRBJ2-1; TRBD2 agrees at 9 bases. CDR1 is SGHVS and CDR2 is FNYEAQ in the germline V gene. The CDR3 is made up of 16 amino acids. The V and J ends lost 2 bases and 5 bases, in that order; junction bases with no gene match: 7. The CDR3 is CASSLKASGTHNEQFF. DNA for the CDR3: TGTGCCAGCAGCTTAAAGGCTAGCGGGACACACAATGAGCAGTTCTTC. Full variable domain (missing parts from reference TRBV7-6 and TRBJ2-1): GAGVSQSPRYKVTKRGQDVALRCDPISGHVSLYWYRQALGQGPEFLTYFNYEAQQDKSGLPNDRFSAERPEGSISTLTIQRTEQRDSAMYRCASSLKASGTHNEQFFGPGTRLTVL.

This clone was seen a few times. V usage is TRBV19 and J usage is TRBJ1-5; 7 bases match TRBD1. Germline CDR1 and CDR2: LNHDA and SQIVND (reference sequence). The J segment lost 4 bases and the V segment lost 4 bases, leaving 13 bases of the junction unmatched. The CDR3 spans 17 residues. The CDR3 DNA reads as TGTGCCAGTAGTAGTAGACAGGGAGGCCCCGCAAATCAGCCCCAGCATTTT. This translates into CASSSRQGGPANQPQHF.